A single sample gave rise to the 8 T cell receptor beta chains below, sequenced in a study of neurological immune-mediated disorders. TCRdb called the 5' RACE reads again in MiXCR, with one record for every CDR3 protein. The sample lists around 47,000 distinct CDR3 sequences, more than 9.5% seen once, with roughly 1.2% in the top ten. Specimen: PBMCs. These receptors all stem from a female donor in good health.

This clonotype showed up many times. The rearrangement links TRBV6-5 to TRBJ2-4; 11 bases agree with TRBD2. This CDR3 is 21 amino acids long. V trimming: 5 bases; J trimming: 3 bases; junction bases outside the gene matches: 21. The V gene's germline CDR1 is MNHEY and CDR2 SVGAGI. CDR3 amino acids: CASSRSPGGPTSGVGKNIQYF. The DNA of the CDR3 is TGTGCCAGCAGTCGTTCCCCGGGGGGGCCGACTAGCGGGGTCGGCAAAAACATTCAGTACTTC.

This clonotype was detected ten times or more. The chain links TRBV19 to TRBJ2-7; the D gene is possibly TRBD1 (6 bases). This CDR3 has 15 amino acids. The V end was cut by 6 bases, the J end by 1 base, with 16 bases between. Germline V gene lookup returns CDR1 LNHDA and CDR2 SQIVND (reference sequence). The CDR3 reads CASRAPDRPSYEQYF. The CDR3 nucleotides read TGTGCCAGTAGGGCCCCAGACAGGCCGTCCTACGAGCAGTACTTC.

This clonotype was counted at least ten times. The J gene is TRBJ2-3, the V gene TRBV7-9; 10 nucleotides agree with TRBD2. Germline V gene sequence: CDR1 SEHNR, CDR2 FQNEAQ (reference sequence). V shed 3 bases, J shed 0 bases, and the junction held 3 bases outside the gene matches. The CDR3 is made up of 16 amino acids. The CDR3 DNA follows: TGTGCCAGCAGCTTGGGACTAGCGAGCAGCACAGATACGCAGTATTTT. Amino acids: CASSLGLASSTDTQYF.

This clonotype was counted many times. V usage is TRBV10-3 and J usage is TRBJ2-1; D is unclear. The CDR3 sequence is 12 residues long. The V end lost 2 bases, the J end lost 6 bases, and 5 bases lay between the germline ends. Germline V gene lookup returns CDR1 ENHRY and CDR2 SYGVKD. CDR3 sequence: CAISENGNEQFF. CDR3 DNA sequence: TGTGCCATCAGTGAGAACGGCAATGAGCAGTTCTTC.

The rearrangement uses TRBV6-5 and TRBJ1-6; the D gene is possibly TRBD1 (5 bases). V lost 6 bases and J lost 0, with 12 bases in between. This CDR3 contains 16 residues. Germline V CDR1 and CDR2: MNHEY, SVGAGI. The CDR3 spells CASREGRDSYNSPLHF. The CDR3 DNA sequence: TGTGCCAGCAGGGAGGGGAGAGACTCCTATAATTCACCCCTCCACTTT.

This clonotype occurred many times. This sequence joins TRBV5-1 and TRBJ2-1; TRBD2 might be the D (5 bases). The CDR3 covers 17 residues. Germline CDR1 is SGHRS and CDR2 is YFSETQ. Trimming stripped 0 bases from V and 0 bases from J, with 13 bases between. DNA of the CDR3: TGCGCCAGCAGCTTGGCCGCAGCGGTTAGCTCCTACAATGAGCAGTTCTTC. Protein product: CASSLAAAVSSYNEQFF.

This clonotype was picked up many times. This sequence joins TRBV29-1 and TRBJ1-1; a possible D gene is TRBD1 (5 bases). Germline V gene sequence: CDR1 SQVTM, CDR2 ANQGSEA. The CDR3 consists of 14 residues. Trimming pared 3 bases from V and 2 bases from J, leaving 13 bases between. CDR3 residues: CSVDFTGSNTEAFF. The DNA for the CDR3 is TGCAGCGTTGATTTTACAGGTTCAAACACTGAAGCTTTCTTT.

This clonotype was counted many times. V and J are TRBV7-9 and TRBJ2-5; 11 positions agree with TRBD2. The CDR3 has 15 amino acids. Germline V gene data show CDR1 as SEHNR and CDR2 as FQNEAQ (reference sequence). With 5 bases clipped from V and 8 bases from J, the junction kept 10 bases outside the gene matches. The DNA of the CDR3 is TGTGCCAGCAGCCGCGTACTAGCGGGAGAAGGAACCCAGTACTTC. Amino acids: CASSRVLAGEGTQYF.